Detailed here is one T cell receptor (beta chain). What it recognizes is unknown. The data were produced by immunoSEQ multiplex PCR, yet TCRdb's version contains in-frame clones alone and is incomplete. Of 62,000 or so clones listed, roughly nine tenths are singletons. The sample belongs to a study of OX40 agonist ivuxolimab in advanced cancers. Overall study results and limits: Dosing at 0.1 to 3.0 mg/kg was accompanied by clonal expansion of CD4+ and CD8+ blood T cells by week 6.

The germline V and J ends were trimmed by 0 bases and 3 bases, with 10 bases remaining between them. The length of the CDR3 is 14 residues. Looked up from germline, CDR1 is SGHRS and CDR2 is YFSETQ. The TCR was taken from an adult with an advanced solid tumor such as melanoma, head and neck, liver or kidney cancer. Sequenced here: CD4+ or CD8+ T cells sorted from blood, sampled in a trial of the OX40 agonist ivuxolimab. This chain uses TRBV5-1 with TRBJ2-7; a weak D match, TRBD1 (6 bases). The CDR3 reads CASSLAQGNYEQYF. The CDR3 nucleotides are TGCGCCAGCAGCTTGGCCCAGGGGAACTACGAGCAGTACTTC.